These 5 T cell receptor beta chains originate from one sample sequenced in a study of T cell clusters in autoimmune cytopenias. One tube held mixed TRB-A and TRB-B primer pools for touch-down PCR. TCRdb re-analyzed the multiplex PCR reads; it lists each CDR3 protein once, without DNA. This table holds some 3,300 distinct CDR3 sequences. TRB amplification used approximately 0.25 ug of peripheral blood genomic DNA. Specimen: peripheral blood. These receptors all come from a human donor with an autoimmune cytopenia or autoimmune hepatitis (not recorded which).

Its frequency marks this clonotype as medium-sized. This chain connects TRBV6-2 or TRBV6-3 to TRBJ2-4. The CDR3 totals 16 residues. Germline lookup yields CDR1 MNHEY and CDR2 SVGEGT. Here the CDR3 reads CASSQRQDLAKNIQYF.

In terms of frequency, this clonotype is medium-sized (0.01 to 0.1%). The chain employs TRBV6-2 or TRBV6-3 and TRBJ2-3; TCRdb names TRBD1, which stays unverified in the absence of DNA. Germline-derived CDR1 and CDR2 are MNHEY and SVGEGT. This CDR3 comprises 16 residues. CDR3 region: CASSYRGVGSTDTQYF.

This clonotype is labeled medium-sized based on frequency. The V gene is TRBV10-3, the J gene TRBJ1-2; TCRdb outputs TRBD1, but without DNA this stays unchecked. The CDR3 totals 14 residues. Germline CDR1 is ENHRY and CDR2 is SYGVKD. CDR3 in amino acids: CAITRGGSKTGYTF.

This clonotype shows up as medium-sized by frequency. The chain has TRBV29-1 and TRBJ2-7; the D call from TCRdb, TRBD1, cannot be confirmed without DNA. This CDR3 region has 17 residues. CDR1 and CDR2 from the germline V gene are SQVTM and ANQGSEA. This chain's CDR3 is CSVETSDRGTVDYEQYF.

Frequency places this clonotype as medium-sized. CDR3 residues: CASSYLTGSYEQYF. The chain couples TRBV6-5 to TRBJ2-7. The CDR3 spans 14 residues. Germline V gives CDR1 MNHEY, CDR2 SVGAGI.